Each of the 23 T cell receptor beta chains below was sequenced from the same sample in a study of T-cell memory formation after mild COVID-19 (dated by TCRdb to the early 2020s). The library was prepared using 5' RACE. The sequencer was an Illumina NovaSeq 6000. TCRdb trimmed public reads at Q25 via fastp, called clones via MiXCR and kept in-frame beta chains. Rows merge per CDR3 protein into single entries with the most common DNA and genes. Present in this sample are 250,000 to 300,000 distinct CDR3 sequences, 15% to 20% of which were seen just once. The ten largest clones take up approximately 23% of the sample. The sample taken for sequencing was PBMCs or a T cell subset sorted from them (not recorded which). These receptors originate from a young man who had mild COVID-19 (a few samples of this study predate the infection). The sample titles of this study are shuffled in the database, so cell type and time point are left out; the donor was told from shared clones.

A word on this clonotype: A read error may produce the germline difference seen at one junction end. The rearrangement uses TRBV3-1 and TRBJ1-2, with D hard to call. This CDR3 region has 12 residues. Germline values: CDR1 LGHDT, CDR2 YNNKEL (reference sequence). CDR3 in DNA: TGTGCCAGCAGCCAAGATACCAGAACTTTGTCCTTC. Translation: CASSQDTRTLSF. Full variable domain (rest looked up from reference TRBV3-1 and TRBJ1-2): DTAVSQTPKYLVTQMGNDKSIKCEQNLGHDTMYWYKQDSKKFLKIMFSYNNKELIINETVPNRFSPKSPDKAHLNLHINSLELGDSAVYFCASSQDTRTLSFGSGTRLTVV.

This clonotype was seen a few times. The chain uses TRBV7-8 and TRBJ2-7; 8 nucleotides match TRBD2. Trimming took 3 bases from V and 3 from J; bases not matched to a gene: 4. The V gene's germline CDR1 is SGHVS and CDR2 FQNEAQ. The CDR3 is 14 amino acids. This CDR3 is CASSLAGGRYEQYF. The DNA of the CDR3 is TGTGCCAGCAGCTTGGCGGGGGGACGCTACGAGCAGTACTTC.

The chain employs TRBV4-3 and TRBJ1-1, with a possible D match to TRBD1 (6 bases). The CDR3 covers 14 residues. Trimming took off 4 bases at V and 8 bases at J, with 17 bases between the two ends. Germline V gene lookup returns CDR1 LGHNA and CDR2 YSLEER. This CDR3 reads CASSRQEGGREAFF. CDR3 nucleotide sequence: TGCGCCAGCAGCCGCCAAGAGGGGGGCAGGGAAGCTTTCTTT.

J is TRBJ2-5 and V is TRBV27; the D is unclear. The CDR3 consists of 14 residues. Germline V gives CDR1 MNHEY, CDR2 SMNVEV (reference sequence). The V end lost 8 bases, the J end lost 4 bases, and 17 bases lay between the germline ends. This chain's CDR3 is CASHSIGYPETQYF. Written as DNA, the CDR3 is TGTGCCAGCCATTCAATAGGTTACCCAGAGACCCAGTACTTC.

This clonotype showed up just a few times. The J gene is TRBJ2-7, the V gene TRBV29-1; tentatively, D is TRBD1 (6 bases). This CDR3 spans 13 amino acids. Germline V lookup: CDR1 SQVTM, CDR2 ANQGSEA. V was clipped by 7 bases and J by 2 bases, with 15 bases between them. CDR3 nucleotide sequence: TGCAGCGCGCCAGGGGTCAGAACCTACGAGCAGTACGTC. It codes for CSAPGVRTYEQYV.

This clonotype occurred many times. The chain's CDR3 is CSVEVMGEGETQYF. The CDR3 DNA reads as TGCAGCGTTGAAGTCATGGGGGAGGGAGAGACCCAGTACTTC. V and J are TRBV29-1 and TRBJ2-5, with TRBD2 matching 7 bases. J lost 4 bases, V lost 1 base, and 6 bases had no gene match. The V gene's germline CDR1 is SQVTM and CDR2 ANQGSEA. This CDR3 is 14 amino acids long.

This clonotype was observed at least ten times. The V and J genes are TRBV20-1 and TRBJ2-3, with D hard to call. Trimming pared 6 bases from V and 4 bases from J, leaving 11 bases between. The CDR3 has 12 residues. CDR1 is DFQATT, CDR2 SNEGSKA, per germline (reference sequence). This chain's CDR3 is CSADRTADTQYF. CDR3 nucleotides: TGCAGTGCCGACCGAACCGCAGATACGCAGTATTTT.

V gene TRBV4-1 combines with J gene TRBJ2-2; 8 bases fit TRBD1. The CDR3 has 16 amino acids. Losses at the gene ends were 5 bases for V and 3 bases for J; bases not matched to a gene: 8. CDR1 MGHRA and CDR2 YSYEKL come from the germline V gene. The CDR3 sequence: CASSSPQGADTGELFF. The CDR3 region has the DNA TGCGCCAGCAGCAGCCCTCAGGGGGCGGACACCGGGGAGCTGTTTTTT.

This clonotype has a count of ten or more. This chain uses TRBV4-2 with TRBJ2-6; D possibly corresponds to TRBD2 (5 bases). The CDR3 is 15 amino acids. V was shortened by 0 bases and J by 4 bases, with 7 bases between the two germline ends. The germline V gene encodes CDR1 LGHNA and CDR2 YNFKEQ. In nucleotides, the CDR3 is TGTGCCAGCAGCCAAGATGTAGCGGGGGCCAACGTCCTGACTTTC. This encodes CASSQDVAGANVLTF.

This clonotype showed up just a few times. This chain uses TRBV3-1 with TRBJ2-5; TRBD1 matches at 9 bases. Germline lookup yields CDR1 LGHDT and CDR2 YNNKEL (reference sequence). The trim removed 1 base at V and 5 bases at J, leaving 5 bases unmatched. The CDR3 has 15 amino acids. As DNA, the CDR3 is TGTGCCAGCAGCCAAGGACAGGGGGTCGTCGAGACCCAGTACTTC. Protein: CASSQGQGVVETQYF.

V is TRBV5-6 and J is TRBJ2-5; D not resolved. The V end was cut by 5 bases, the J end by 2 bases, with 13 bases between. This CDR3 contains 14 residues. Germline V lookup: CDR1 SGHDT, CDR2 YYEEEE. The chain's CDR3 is CASRPVRLQETQYF. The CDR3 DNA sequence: TGTGCCAGCAGGCCGGTTCGTTTACAAGAGACCCAGTACTTC.

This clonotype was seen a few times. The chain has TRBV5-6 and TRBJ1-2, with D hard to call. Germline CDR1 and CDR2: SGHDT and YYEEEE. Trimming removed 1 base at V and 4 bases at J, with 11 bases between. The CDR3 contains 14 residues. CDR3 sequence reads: CASSLLGMGYGYTF. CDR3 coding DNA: TGTGCCAGCAGCTTGCTGGGGATGGGCTATGGCTACACCTTC.

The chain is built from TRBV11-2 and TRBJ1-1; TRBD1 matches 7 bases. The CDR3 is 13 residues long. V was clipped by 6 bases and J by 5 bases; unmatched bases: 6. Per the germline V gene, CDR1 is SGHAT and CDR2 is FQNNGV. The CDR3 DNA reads TGTGCCAGCAGGCAGGGGGGGACGACTGAAGCTTTCTTT. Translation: CASRQGGTTEAFF.

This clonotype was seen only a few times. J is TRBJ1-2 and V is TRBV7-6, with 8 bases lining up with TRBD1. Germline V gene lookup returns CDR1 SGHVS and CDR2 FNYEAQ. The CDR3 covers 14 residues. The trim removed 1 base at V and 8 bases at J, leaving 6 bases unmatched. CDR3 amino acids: CASSLGQGSVGYTF. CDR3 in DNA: TGTGCCAGCAGCTTAGGACAGGGGAGCGTCGGCTACACCTTC. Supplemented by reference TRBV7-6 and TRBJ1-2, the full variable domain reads GAGVSQSPRYKVTKRGQDVALRCDPISGHVSLYWYRQALGQGPEFLTYFNYEAQQDKSGLPNDRFSAERPEGSISTLTIQRTEQRDSAMYRCASSLGQGSVGYTFGSGTRLTVV.

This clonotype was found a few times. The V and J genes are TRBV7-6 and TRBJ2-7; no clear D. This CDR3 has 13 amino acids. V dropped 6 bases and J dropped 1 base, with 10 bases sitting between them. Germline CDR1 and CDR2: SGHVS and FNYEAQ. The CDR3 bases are TGTGCCAGCAGTCCCGCCGGATCCTACGAGCAGTACGTC. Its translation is CASSPAGSYEQYV.

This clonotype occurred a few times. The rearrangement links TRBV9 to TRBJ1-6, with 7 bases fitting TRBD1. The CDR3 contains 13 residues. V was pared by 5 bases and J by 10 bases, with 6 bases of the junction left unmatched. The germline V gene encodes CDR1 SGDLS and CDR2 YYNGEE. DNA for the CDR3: TGTGCCAGCAGTCTCAGGGGGGGCTCACCCCTCCACTTT. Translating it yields CASSLRGGSPLHF.

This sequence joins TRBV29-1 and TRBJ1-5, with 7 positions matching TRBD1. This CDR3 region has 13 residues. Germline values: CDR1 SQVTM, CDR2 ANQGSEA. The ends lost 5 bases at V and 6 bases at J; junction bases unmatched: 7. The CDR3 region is CSVRSGDSQPQHF. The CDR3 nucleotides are TGCAGCGTTCGTTCAGGGGACAGTCAGCCCCAGCATTTT.

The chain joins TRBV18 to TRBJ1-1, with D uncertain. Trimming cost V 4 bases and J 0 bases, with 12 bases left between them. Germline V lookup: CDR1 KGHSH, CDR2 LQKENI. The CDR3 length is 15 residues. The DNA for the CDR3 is TGTGCCAGCTCACAGTCGAGGAGCATGAACACTGAAGCTTTCTTT. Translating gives CASSQSRSMNTEAFF.

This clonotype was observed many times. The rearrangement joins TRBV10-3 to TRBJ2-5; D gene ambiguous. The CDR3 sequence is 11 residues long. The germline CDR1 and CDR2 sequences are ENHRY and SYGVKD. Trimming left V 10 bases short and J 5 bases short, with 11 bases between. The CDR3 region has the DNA TGTGCCAGTGCGACGAAGGAGACCCAGTACTTC. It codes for CASATKETQYF.

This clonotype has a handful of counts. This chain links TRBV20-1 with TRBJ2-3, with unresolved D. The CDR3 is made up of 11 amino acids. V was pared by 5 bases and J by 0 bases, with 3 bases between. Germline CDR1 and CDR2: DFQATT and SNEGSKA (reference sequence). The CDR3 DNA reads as TGCAGTGCTCAAAGCACAGATACGCAGTATTTT. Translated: CSAQSTDTQYF.

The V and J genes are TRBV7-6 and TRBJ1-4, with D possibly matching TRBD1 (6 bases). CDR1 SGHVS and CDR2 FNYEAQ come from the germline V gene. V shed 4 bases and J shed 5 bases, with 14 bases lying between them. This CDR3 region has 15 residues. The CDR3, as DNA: TGTGCCAGCAGCTCAGAGGACAGACTAAATGAAAAACTGTTTTTT. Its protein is CASSSEDRLNEKLFF.

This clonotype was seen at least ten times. CDR3 residues: CASSQNRDLQYF. DNA of the CDR3: TGTGCCAGCAGCCAGAACCGGGACTTGCAGTATTTT. The V and J genes are TRBV7-2 and TRBJ2-3; a possible D gene is TRBD2 (6 bases). The V gene's germline CDR1 is SGHTA and CDR2 FQGNSA. Trimming pared 5 bases from V and 11 bases from J, leaving 14 bases between. CDR3 size: 12 residues.

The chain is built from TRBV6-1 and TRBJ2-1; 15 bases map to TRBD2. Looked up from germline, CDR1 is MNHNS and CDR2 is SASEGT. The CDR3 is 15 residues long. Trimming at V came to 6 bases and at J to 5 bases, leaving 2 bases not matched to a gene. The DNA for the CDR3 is TGTGCCAGCAGCCGGACTAGCGGGGGGGACAATGAGCAGTTCTTC. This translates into CASSRTSGGDNEQFF.